This record looks at one T cell receptor (beta chain) sequence and its context. The antigen this receptor binds is unknown. It has no much larger one-base neighbor in the sample; base qualities were not kept. The data belong to a study of blood T cells in healthy people across ages (dated by TCRdb to 2014 to 2015). About the full investigation: In model experiments, roughly one uniquely barcoded TCR beta cDNA molecule per two T cells was captured by template switching. To track age-related changes in TCR beta repertoire diversity, the study relied on deep sequencing normalized with unique cDNA molecular identifiers. Donors were grouped into four age groups: young (average approximately 15 years), middle-aged (39), aged (about 60) and long-lived (about 89). Using the same blood draw, the study looked at two additional independent replicas of 1 million unique cDNA reads for two donors, one aged 18 to 30 and the other aged 80 or older.

The 40 or so donors, aged about 6 to 95 years, were systemically healthy Caucasian individuals from Russia. Each donor gave about 11 milliliters of peripheral blood, drawn into EDTA-treated Vacutainer tubes. Ficoll-Paque density-gradient centrifugation was used to isolate PBMCs, with at least 6 million obtained per sample. Trizol reagent was used to extract total RNA from PBMCs, with at least 6 micrograms per sample. Naive CD45RAhigh/CD27high T cell percentages were measured by flow cytometry on a PBMC aliquot from every donor. Study-wide conclusions, independent of this receptor: The long-lived group showed more naive CD4+ T cells, fewer expanded clones and increased TCR diversity than the aged group, suggesting age selection. A strong correlation was found between observed TCR beta diversity and the percentage of naive T cells measured by flow cytometry. Because the CMV infection status of the donors was unknown, age-related changes in expanded clonotypes may potentially have been confounded. Observed TCR beta diversity per million T cells fell roughly linearly with age, and a significant reduction was already apparent by age roughly 41. Because profiling used bulk unsorted PBMCs, naive and antigen-experienced compartments could not be compared conclusively. Estimates of total diversity based on one million sequenced T cells were regarded as lower bounds and as underestimates.

The junction shows trimming of 3 bases on V and 4 bases on J, plus 15 bases between the germline ends. The CDR3 holds 15 amino acids from the cysteine to the phenylalanine. Only the CDR3 DNA stays, 45 bases, in frame from base 1. CDR1 and CDR2 are drawn from the germline V gene: MDHEN, SYDVKM. The library was prepared using 5' RACE. This sample was sequenced with an Illumina HiSeq 2500. A second roughly 7 to 11 cycle PCR used a sample-barcoded 5' primer and a J-beta primer mix. A unique molecular identifier was introduced onto each TCR beta cDNA molecule by a template-switch 5' adaptor carrying 12 random nucleotides. Each sample yielded at least 2.5 million CDR3-containing paired-end reads. First-strand cDNA was synthesized from all RNA with the Mint cDNA synthesis kit, primed by a TRBC-specific oligonucleotide. All cDNA was treated with uracil-DNA glycosylase and then went through a first 18-cycle PCR with the universal primers M1SS and BC2_uni_R. In the original analysis: Each sample was normalized by randomly selecting 1 million high-quality reads, each carrying a distinct molecular identifier. Instead of being binned into consensus sequences, reads with shared molecular identifiers were discarded. MiTCR, with a Q25 quality threshold and the strictest error-elimination algorithm, was used for CDR3 identification, clonotype clustering and error correction. Lower-bound total TCR beta diversity was estimated with a nonparametric unseen species model using Euler transformation. TCRdb's own reprocessing of the public reads used fastp at Q25 and MiXCR and kept productive beta chains. Each CDR3 protein appears once, grouped with its most common genes and DNA. The V and J calls were not made by the authors but by TCRdb's processing. This sample comprises about 760,000 distinct CDR3 sequences, roughly 25% of them detected only once. The ten most abundant clones make up roughly a tenth of the sample.

These data were also filed under a second study, of T cells of mothers and their children. As noted in the second study: Nine systemically healthy Caucasian individuals served as donors, namely three mothers together with their six children. cDNA synthesis used all of the extracted RNA, with approximately 1.4 ug of RNA in each 15 ul reaction. In the second PCR, sample barcodes and 2-4 random nucleotides were introduced via the M1S primer. More than 8 million TCR beta CDR3 reads were obtained from each mother, and 2.5 million to 3 million reads were obtained from each child. Thymic selection shapes the output of TCR recombination in a similar way in related and unrelated pairs, and inherited differences have a minor effect. Normalized repertoire overlap was always found to be slightly, but never significantly, higher in related mother-child pairs than in unrelated mother-child pairs. Persistent microchimeric T cell clones were not detected, at a sensitivity of approximately 98 clones per million clonotypes. To look for features that set related mother-child pairs apart from unrelated individuals, the researchers ran deep NGS to compare the TCR beta repertoires of mothers and children. Mothers averaged roughly 40 +/- 4 years of age and children averaged approximately 12 +/- 4 years. Libraries were sequenced on Illumina HiSeq 2000 with 100+100 nt paired-end reads after adapter ligation with NEBNext reagents. To avoid cross-contamination, the mother libraries and the child libraries were prepared a month apart and sequenced in separate runs. Between 500,000 and 2,000,000 distinct TCR beta clonotypes were identified per donor. Naive TCR beta clonotypes were estimated from low-frequency clonotypes matched to each donor's FACS-determined naive share, without sorting.

The receptor's source is a boy under 18 in good health. The chain uses TRBV28 and TRBJ2-5; the D gene is perhaps TRBD2, on 6 matching bases. Sequencing used blood. CDR3 loop: CASSLAGYSGETQYF. Here is the DNA: TGTGCCAGCAGTTTGGCGGGGTATAGCGGAGAGACCCAGTACTTC.